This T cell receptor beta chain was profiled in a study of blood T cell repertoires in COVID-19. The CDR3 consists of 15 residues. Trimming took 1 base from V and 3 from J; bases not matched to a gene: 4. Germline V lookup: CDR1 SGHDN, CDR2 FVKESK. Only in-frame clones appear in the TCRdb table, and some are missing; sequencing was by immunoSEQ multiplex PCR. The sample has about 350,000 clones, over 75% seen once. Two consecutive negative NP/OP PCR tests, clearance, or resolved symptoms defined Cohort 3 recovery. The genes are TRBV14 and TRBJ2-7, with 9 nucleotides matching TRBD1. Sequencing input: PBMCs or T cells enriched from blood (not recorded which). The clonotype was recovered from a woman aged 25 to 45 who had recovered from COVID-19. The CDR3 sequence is CASSQAGTGIYEQYF. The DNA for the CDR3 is TGTGCCAGCAGCCAAGCCGGGACAGGGATCTACGAGCAGTACTTC.